The entry that follows covers one T cell receptor beta chain sequence. This entry is derived from a study of blood T cell repertoires in COVID-19. Background on the study: From the United States, Italy and Spain came samples of acute and convalescent COVID-19. PBMCs, B-cell-depleted T cells, or T cells provided the cDNA or gDNA that made up the material.

The CDR3 contains 11 residues. V was cut by 5 bases and J by 5 bases, with 6 bases left in between. CDR1 is KGHSH, CDR2 LQKENI, per germline. Under the authors' procedure: Estimation of nucleated cell counts relied on the amplification of reference gene primers. TCRdb's copy holds only in-frame clones and misses some; the assay was immunoSEQ multiplex PCR. V, J and clone size are taken as reported in that table, and D and trimming were inferred from the DNA itself. The table records tens of thousands of clones, about 87% of them present only once. The rearrangement uses TRBV18 and TRBJ2-5, with D unresolved. The sequencing sample was made of peripheral blood. The sequence was collected from an elderly woman with acute or convalescent COVID-19. CDR3: CASSSGETQYF. The DNA of the CDR3 is TGTGCCAGCTCATCCGGGGAGACCCAGTACTTC.